This is a list of T cell receptor beta chains from one sample in a study of OX40 agonist ivuxolimab in advanced cancers. Libraries were prepared by immunoSEQ multiplex PCR; TCRdb keeps only in-frame clonotypes and omits some of them. Of some 73,000 clones in the sample, almost 90% are singletons; the top ten hold about 0.9%. This sample comprised CD4+ or CD8+ T cells sorted from blood, obtained in a trial of the OX40 agonist ivuxolimab. These receptor sequences come from an adult with an advanced solid tumor such as melanoma, head and neck, liver or kidney cancer. Each CDR3 is given with its conserved first and last residue. The D gene is left open where the match is weak. Not every row has a clone size; where given, it reads once, few, many or a size class.

j_gene,abundance,v_gene,d_gene,CDR3nt,CDR3aa
TRBJ2-5,.,TRBV7-9,.,TGTGCCAGCTCGAGTTTGGGGGAGACCCAGTACTTC,CASSSLGETQYF
TRBJ1-3,once,TRBV18,.,TGTGCCAGCTCACCGCTAACGACAGGACACCTAACCATATATTTT,CASSPLTTGHLTIYF
TRBJ2-2,.,TRBV11-1,TRBD1,TGTGCCAGCAGTTATAGGACAGGGGGCTACACCGGGGAGCTGTTTTTT,CASSYRTGGYTGELFF
TRBJ1-1,once,TRBV19,.,TGTGCCAGTAGTATCACCAGGGTTGCCACTGAAGCTTTCTTT,CASSITRVATEAFF
TRBJ2-7,once,TRBV5-4,TRBD2,TGTGCCAGCAGCTTGGGCCTCGGGGGGGACCCCTACGAGCAGTACTTC,CASSLGLGGDPYEQYF
TRBJ2-5,once,TRBV29-1,.,TGCAGCGGTGCACAGGCACAAGAGACCCAGTACTTC,CSGAQAQETQYF
TRBJ1-6,.,TRBV4-3,TRBD1,TGCGCCAGCAGCCAAGATACGGGACAGACTAATTCACCCCTCCACTTT,CASSQDTGQTNSPLHF
TRBJ1-2,few,TRBV30,.,TGTGCCTGGAGCCTCACTTGGGGAGGCTACACCTTC,CAWSLTWGGYTF
TRBJ2-3,.,TRBV30,TRBD2,TGTGCCTGGAGTGGAGCGGGGGGTAGCACAGATACGCAGTATTTT,CAWSGAGGSTDTQYF
TRBJ2-3,.,TRBV28,TRBD2,TGTGCCAGCAGTCCCAGCGGGGGTCCCAGGAGTTATACGCAGTATTTT,CASSPSGGPRSYTQYF
TRBJ2-7,.,TRBV5-5,.,TGTGCCAGCAGCTTGGGTGGCTTTTCTTTGGACGAGCAGTACTTC,CASSLGGFSLDEQYF
TRBJ2-3,once,TRBV30,TRBD2,TGTGCCTGGAGTGACCTAGCGGGAGGGCAGGATACGCAGTATTTT,CAWSDLAGGQDTQYF
TRBJ2-7,.,TRBV1,.,TGCACCAGCAGGGAAACTAGCGGGCAGTCCTACGAGCAGTACTTC,CTSRETSGQSYEQYF
TRBJ2-7,.,TRBV18,TRBD1,TGTGCCAGCTCGTTCTCGGGACAGGGGCCCGAGCAGTACTTC,CASSFSGQGPEQYF
TRBJ2-7,.,TRBV28,.,TGTGCCAGCAGTCCCCTCGGGGAGGGGGGGGTGGGCGAGCAGTACTTC,CASSPLGEGGVGEQYF
TRBJ1-1,once,TRBV28,.,TGTGCCAGCAGGGGGCAGGGCAACACTGAAGCTTTCTTT,CASRGQGNTEAFF
TRBJ2-7,.,TRBV7-9,.,TGTGCCAGCAGCTTGAGTAACACCTACGGGCAGTACTTC,CASSLSNTYGQYF
TRBJ2-7,.,TRBV18,.,TGTGCCAGCTCACCAATTTCCAGGGACGAGCAGTACTTC,CASSPISRDEQYF
TRBJ1-5,.,TRBV6-1,TRBD1,TGTGCCAGCACCCGACAGGGGAATCAGCCCCAGCATTTT,CASTRQGNQPQHF
TRBJ2-1,once,TRBV7-8,.,TGTGCCAGCAGCTTAGTGCGGAGCTCCTACAATGAGCAGTTCTTC,CASSLVRSSYNEQFF
TRBJ1-4,.,TRBV25-1,TRBD1,TGTGCCAGCAGTAGTAACGACAGGGGTGCAACTAATGAAAAACTGTTTTTT,CASSSNDRGATNEKLFF
TRBJ2-1,.,TRBV4-3,TRBD2,TGCGCCAGCAGCCATTCTAGCGGGTGGGCGGATGAGCAGTTCTTC,CASSHSSGWADEQFF
TRBJ2-3,.,TRBV5-6,.,TGTGCCAGCAGCTTGGGGAGGGTTCCCACAGATACGCAGTATTTT,CASSLGRVPTDTQYF
TRBJ2-6,.,TRBV7-9,.,TGTGCCAGCCCGGTGGGGGTCTCTGGGGCCAACGTCCTGACTTTC,CASPVGVSGANVLTF
TRBJ2-4,.,TRBV15,.,TGTGCCACCAGCAGAGATAGGGACAACAAAAACATTCAGTACTTC,CATSRDRDNKNIQYF
TRBJ2-7,few,TRBV19,.,TGTGCCAGTAGTACGCCAAACAGGGGAGGGAGCTACGAGCAGTACTTC,CASSTPNRGGSYEQYF
TRBJ2-2,.,TRBV5-4,.,TGTGCCAGCAGCTCCATTCATACCGGGGAGCTGTTTTTT,CASSSIHTGELFF
TRBJ2-7,.,TRBV30,.,TGTGCCTGGAGTGTTGGGGGTAGCTCCTACGAGCAGTACTTC,CAWSVGGSSYEQYF
TRBJ2-7,.,TRBV25-1,.,TGTGCCAGCAGTGACCCCAGGGGCTCCTACGAGCAGTACTTC,CASSDPRGSYEQYF
TRBJ1-6,once,TRBV4-1,.,TGCGCCAGCAGCCCGGCCCCGTTTTGGGATAATTCACCCCTCCACTTT,CASSPAPFWDNSPLHF
TRBJ1-5,.,TRBV15,TRBD1,TGTGCCACCAGCAGGGGGACAGTCAGCAATCAGCCCCAGCATTTT,CATSRGTVSNQPQHF
TRBJ1-2,few,TRBV15,.,TGTGCCACCAGCAGAGATTTCAGCTATGGCTACACCTTC,CATSRDFSYGYTF
TRBJ2-5,.,TRBV18,.,TGTGCCAGCTCACCCAGCTGGTCCAAGGAGACCCAGTACTTC,CASSPSWSKETQYF
TRBJ2-5,once,TRBV7-3,TRBD2,TGTGCCAGCAGCTTGGTTGGGACTAGCAGGGAAAACTACTTC,CASSLVGTSRENYF
TRBJ2-1,.,TRBV19,TRBD2,TGTGCCAGTACTTATAGCCTAGCGGGGGGTTACAATGAGCAGTTCTTC,CASTYSLAGGYNEQFF
TRBJ2-7,.,TRBV7-2,TRBD1,TGTGCCAGCAGCCCCTCCCGCCGAGGACAGGGCTCCTACGAGCAGTACTTC,CASSPSRRGQGSYEQYF
TRBJ1-1,.,TRBV5-1,.,TGCGCCAGCAGCTTGGGTGAAGGGTTGGACACTGAAGCTTTCTTT,CASSLGEGLDTEAFF
TRBJ1-6,.,TRBV27,.,TGTGCCAGCAGTTTATCTCGGGGAACTATTAATTCACCCCTCCACTTT,CASSLSRGTINSPLHF